The text below deals with one TCR beta chain. The source of the sample is a study of T cell responses to AZD1222 COVID-19 vaccine. Germline assignment: CDR1 SGHTA and CDR2 FQGTGA. The germline V and J ends were trimmed by 5 bases and 6 bases, with 12 bases remaining between them. CDR3 length: 13 residues. The repertoire was sequenced with immunoSEQ multiplex PCR; TCRdb's copy has only in-frame clones and lacks some. The sample gives about 150,000 clones, roughly 93% of which show up once; about 2% is in the top ten. Sequencing was performed on peripheral blood, taken 28 days after the second AZD1222 dose. This chain joins TRBV7-3 and TRBJ2-3; D is perhaps TRBD1 or TRBD2 (5 bases each). This receptor was taken from an adult who received the AZD1222 COVID-19 vaccine. CDR3 bases: TGTGCCAGCAGCGGGGCGGGCTTGGATACGCAGTATTTT. Its translation: CASSGAGLDTQYF.